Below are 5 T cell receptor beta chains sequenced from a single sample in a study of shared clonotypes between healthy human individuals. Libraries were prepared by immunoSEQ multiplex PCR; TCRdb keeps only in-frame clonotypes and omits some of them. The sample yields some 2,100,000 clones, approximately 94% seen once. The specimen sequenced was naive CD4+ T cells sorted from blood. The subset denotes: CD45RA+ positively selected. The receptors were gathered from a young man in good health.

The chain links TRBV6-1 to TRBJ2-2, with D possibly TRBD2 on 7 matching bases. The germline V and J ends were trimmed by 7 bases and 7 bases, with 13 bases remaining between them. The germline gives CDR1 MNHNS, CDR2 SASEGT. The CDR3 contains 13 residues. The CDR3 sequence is CASISGGVGELFF. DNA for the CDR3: TGTGCCAGCATTTCGGGGGGCGTCGGGGAGCTGTTTTTT.

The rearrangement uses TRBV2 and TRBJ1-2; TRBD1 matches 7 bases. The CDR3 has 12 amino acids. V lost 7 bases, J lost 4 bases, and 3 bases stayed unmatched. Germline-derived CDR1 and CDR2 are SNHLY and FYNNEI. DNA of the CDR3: TGTGCCAGCAAGGGACAGACCTATGGCTACACCTTC. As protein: CASKGQTYGYTF.

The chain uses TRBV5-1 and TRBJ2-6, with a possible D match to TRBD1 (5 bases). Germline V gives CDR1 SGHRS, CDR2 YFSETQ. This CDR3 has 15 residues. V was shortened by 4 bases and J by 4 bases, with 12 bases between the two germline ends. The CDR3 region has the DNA TGCGCCAGCAGCCCCAGGGAACGGGGGGCCAACGTCCTGACTTTC. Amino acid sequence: CASSPRERGANVLTF.

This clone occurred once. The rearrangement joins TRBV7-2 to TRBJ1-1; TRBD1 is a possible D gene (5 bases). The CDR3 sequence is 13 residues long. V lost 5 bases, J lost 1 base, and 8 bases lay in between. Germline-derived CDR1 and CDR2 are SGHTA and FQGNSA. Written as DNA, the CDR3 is TGTGCCAGCAGCGTGGGACCGAACACTGAAGCTTTCTTT. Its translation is CASSVGPNTEAFF.

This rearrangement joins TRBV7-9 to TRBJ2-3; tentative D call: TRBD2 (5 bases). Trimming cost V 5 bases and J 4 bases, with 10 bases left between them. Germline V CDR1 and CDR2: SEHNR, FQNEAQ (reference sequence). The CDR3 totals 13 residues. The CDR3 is CASSPGGSDTQYF. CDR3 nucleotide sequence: TGTGCCAGCAGCCCTGGAGGTTCAGATACGCAGTATTTT.